A selection of T cell receptor beta chains follows, all from one sample in a study of cytomegalovirus exposure and HLA in healthy donors. Libraries were prepared by immunoSEQ multiplex PCR; TCRdb keeps only in-frame clonotypes and omits some of them. This table holds about 92,000 clones, around four fifths found once. The sequenced sample consisted of PBMCs. These receptors were taken from a man in his forties or fifties in good health and CMV-seropositive. Each CDR3 is given with its conserved first and last residue. The D gene is left open where the match is weak. Clone size is stated in some rows and not others, as once, few, many or a class when expanded.

>.|TRBD1|TRBV5-1|TRBJ1-4
CASSFRTGGGHNEKLFF
TGCGCCAGCAGCTTCAGGACAGGAGGAGGGCATAATGAAAAACTGTTTTTT
>.|TRBD1|TRBV7-8|TRBJ1-6
CASSLAGQGWVDSPLHF
TGTGCCAGCAGCTTAGCGGGACAGGGGTGGGTCGATTCACCCCTCCACTTT
>.|TRBD2|TRBV27|TRBJ2-5
CASSLSLHSGETQYF
TGTGCCAGCAGTTTATCACTCCATAGCGGGGAGACCCAGTACTTC
>.|TRBD2|TRBV4-3|TRBJ2-3
CASSQDAPGTSGGAVGTDTQYF
TGCGCCAGCAGCCAAGATGCGCCCGGGACTAGCGGGGGGGCGGTGGGCACAGATACGCAGTATTTT
>once|TRBD2|TRBV19|TRBJ2-5
CASSSGLASGLHQYF
TGTGCCAGTAGTAGTGGTTTGGCTAGCGGTCTCCATCAGTACTTC
>.|.|TRBV7-2|TRBJ2-1
CASSFFAGGWEAGDNEQFF
TGTGCCAGCAGCTTCTTCGCTGGGGGGTGGGAGGCGGGCGACAATGAGCAGTTCTTC
>few|.|TRBV5-1|TRBJ1-1
CASSWAGDEAFF
TGCGCCAGCAGCTGGGCGGGAGATGAAGCTTTCTTT
>.|TRBD2|TRBV4-1|TRBJ2-1
CASSQTSGGAGNSYNEQFF
TGCGCCAGCAGCCAGACTAGCGGGGGGGCCGGGAACTCCTACAATGAGCAGTTCTTC
>.|TRBD1|TRBV5-1|TRBJ2-6
CASRPRTGGTGANVLTF
TGCGCCAGCAGGCCTAGGACAGGAGGAACTGGGGCCAACGTCCTGACTTTC
>.|TRBD2|TRBV11-2|TRBJ2-4
CASSPRTSGGAGDIQYF
TGTGCCAGCAGCCCCCGGACTAGCGGGGGGGCCGGAGACATTCAGTACTTC
>.|TRBD2|TRBV6-6|TRBJ2-7
CASTRQAASGGYEQYF
TGTGCCAGCACTCGTCAGGCGGCTAGCGGGGGTTACGAGCAGTACTTC
>.|.|TRBV7-2|TRBJ2-7
CASSLTWDTLYEQYF
TGTGCCAGCAGCTTAACCTGGGACACCCTCTACGAGCAGTACTTC
>.|.|TRBV27|TRBJ1-1
CASSFKGLSSYTEAFF
TGTGCCAGCAGTTTCAAGGGACTTTCCTCATACACTGAAGCTTTCTTT
>.|TRBD2|TRBV30|TRBJ2-5
CAWTSGTQETQYF
TGTGCCTGGACTAGCGGAACCCAAGAGACCCAGTACTTC
>.|.|TRBV6-5|TRBJ2-7
CASKRQERYEQYF
TGTGCCAGCAAGAGACAGGAAAGATACGAGCAGTACTTC
>.|TRBD1|TRBV7-6|TRBJ1-6
CASSLWQGASSPLHF
TGTGCCAGCAGCTTATGGCAGGGGGCGAGTTCACCCCTCCACTTT
>.|.|TRBV2|TRBJ1-3
CASSPEPLVSGNTIYF
TGTGCCAGCAGCCCCGAACCACTAGTCTCTGGAAACACCATATATTTT
>.|.|TRBV7-6|TRBJ2-7
CASSSAEGYEQYF
TGTGCCAGCAGCTCCGCTGAGGGTTACGAGCAGTACTTC
>.|.|TRBV10-2|TRBJ1-1
CASSESIIKESEAFF
TGCGCCAGCAGTGAGTCGATTATTAAAGAGTCTGAAGCTTTCTTT
>.|.|TRBV18|TRBJ2-7
CASSPGQNSYEQYF
TGTGCCAGCTCACCAGGACAGAATTCCTACGAGCAGTACTTC
>few|TRBD1|TRBV7-6|TRBJ1-2
CASSTAPGGPANYGYTF
TGTGCCAGCAGCACTGCCCCAGGGGGTCCAGCTAACTATGGCTACACCTTC
>.|.|TRBV27|TRBJ2-5
CASSPRGARETQYF
TGTGCCAGCAGTCCCCGGGGGGCTAGGGAGACCCAGTACTTC
>.|.|TRBV7-2|TRBJ1-2
CASSQPGGVVVYGYTF
TGTGCCAGCAGCCAGCCCGGGGGGGTTGTTGTCTATGGCTACACCTTC
>.|.|TRBV6-5|TRBJ1-5
CASRPGGSNQPQHF
TGTGCCAGCAGACCCGGGGGAAGCAATCAGCCCCAGCATTTT
>.|.|TRBV30|TRBJ1-1
CASQRADRGEAFF
TGTGCCTCTCAAAGGGCGGACAGAGGAGAAGCTTTCTTT
>.|.|TRBV9|TRBJ1-2
CASSRTGEGRSTIYGYTF
TGTGCCAGCAGCCGTACGGGAGAAGGGAGGAGTACCATCTATGGCTACACCTTC
>few|.|TRBV5-4|TRBJ1-5
CASSLDGGVGQPQHF
TGTGCCAGCAGCTTGGACGGAGGGGTGGGTCAGCCCCAGCATTTT
>.|.|TRBV18|TRBJ1-1
CASSTINTEAFF
TGTGCCAGCTCAACAATAAACACTGAAGCTTTCTTT
>.|.|TRBV4-3|TRBJ1-3
CASSQDSSFGNTIYF
TGCGCCAGCAGCCAAGATTCGAGCTTCGGAAACACCATATATTTT
>.|TRBD1|TRBV5-6|TRBJ1-2
CASSLSQGAKGYPF
TGTGCCAGCAGCTTGTCTCAGGGGGCGAAGGGCTACCCCTTC
>.|TRBD1|TRBV7-2|TRBJ2-1
CASSQGGTGVYNEQFF
TGTGCCAGCAGCCAAGGCGGGACAGGGGTCTACAATGAGCAGTTCTTC
>.|TRBD1|TRBV7-3|TRBJ1-1
CASSLIGQGVMNTEAFF
TGTGCCAGCAGCCTCATAGGACAGGGGGTTATGAACACTGAAGCTTTCTTT
>.|.|TRBV7-2|TRBJ2-5
CASSSRGERETQYF
TGTGCCAGCAGCTCTCGTGGGGAGAGGGAGACCCAGTACTTC
>.|.|TRBV7-8|TRBJ2-7
CASSLDQRFSYEQYF
TGTGCCAGCAGCTTAGACCAGAGGTTTTCCTACGAGCAGTACTTC
>.|TRBD1|TRBV27|TRBJ1-1
CASSTATGVTEAFF
TGTGCCAGCAGTACCGCGACAGGGGTCACTGAAGCTTTCTTT
>.|TRBD1|TRBV6-1|TRBJ1-3
CASSERQGVGNTIYF
TGTGCCAGCAGTGAACGACAGGGTGTCGGAAACACCATATATTTT
>once|TRBD1|TRBV4-3|TRBJ1-2
CASSQDWTGYGYTF
TGCGCCAGCAGCCAAGATTGGACAGGCTATGGCTACACCTTC
>.|.|TRBV5-5|TRBJ1-5
CASSLVSNQPQHF
TGTGCCAGCAGCTTGGTAAGCAATCAGCCCCAGCATTTT
>.|.|TRBV9|TRBJ2-3
CASGRTGFVPDTQYF
TGTGCCAGCGGACGTACAGGGTTTGTCCCAGATACGCAGTATTTT
>few|TRBD1|TRBV7-6|TRBJ1-1
CASSLGRGDTEAFF
TGTGCCAGCAGCTTAGGCAGGGGGGACACTGAAGCTTTCTTT